The sequence of this T cell receptor beta chain was determined in a study of blood T cell repertoires in COVID-19. Profiled with immunoSEQ multiplex PCR; TCRdb holds only in-frame clones, not every one. Seen here are 70,000 or so clones, 76% observed once, and the top ten hold more than 12%. This clone showed up just a few times. The sequence derives from a man aged 60 to 69 with COVID-19, enrolled during active disease. The sample taken for sequencing was peripheral blood.

The CDR3 is CASSDGTGDFYRIPNTEAFF. CDR3 DNA sequence: TGTGCCAGCAGCGACGGGACAGGGGACTTTTATCGCATCCCGAACACTGAAGCTTTCTTT. V and J are TRBV9 and TRBJ1-1, with 10 bases fitting TRBD1. The V segment lost 3 bases and the J segment 1 base; nucleotides outside the gene matches: 18. Germline values: CDR1 SGDLS, CDR2 YYNGEE. The length of the CDR3 is 20 residues.